Listed here are 27 T cell receptor beta chains from one sample, sequenced in a study of OX40 agonist ivuxolimab in advanced cancers. TCRdb keeps only in-frame clones here, not all; method: immunoSEQ multiplex PCR. Of around 87,000 clones in the sample, approximately 94% are singletons; the top ten hold about 2.6%. The sequenced sample was CD4+ or CD8+ T cells sorted from blood, obtained in a trial of the OX40 agonist ivuxolimab. Receptors were obtained from an adult with an advanced solid tumor such as melanoma, head and neck, liver or kidney cancer.

V is TRBV27 and J is TRBJ2-7; 9 bases are shared with TRBD2. J lost 3 bases, V lost 0 bases, and 3 bases had no gene match. The CDR3 is 15 residues long. Germline CDR1 MNHEY, CDR2 SMNVEV (reference sequence). DNA for the CDR3: TGTGCCAGCAGTTTATCGGCTAGCGGGATCTACGAGCAGTACTTC. It codes for CASSLSASGIYEQYF.

The V gene is TRBV5-4, the J gene TRBJ1-2; 10 bases line up with TRBD1. With V trimmed by 3 bases and J by 4 bases, 6 bases remained unmatched. Looked up from germline, CDR1 is SGHNT and CDR2 is YYREEE (reference sequence). The CDR3 covers 15 residues. The CDR3 DNA is TGTGCCAGCAGCTCCGGACAGGGGGTTGGCTATGGCTACACCTTC. The encoded protein is CASSSGQGVGYGYTF.

This chain joins TRBV5-6 and TRBJ1-1, with no clear D. The CDR3 has 12 amino acids. V was shortened by 0 bases and J by 3 bases, with 3 bases between the two germline ends. Looked up from germline, CDR1 is SGHDT and CDR2 is YYEEEE. CDR3 nucleotide sequence: TGTGCCAGCAGCTTGGTTTACACTGAAGCTTTCTTT. This gives the protein CASSLVYTEAFF.

DNA of the CDR3: TGCAGCGTTGGAGGGGGATCCTACAATGAGCAGTTCTTC. This sequence encodes CSVGGGSYNEQFF. The chain has TRBV29-1 and TRBJ2-1, with TRBD1 as a possible D gene (6 bases). Germline CDR1 is SQVTM and CDR2 is ANQGSEA. Between the trimmed V and J ends, which lost 4 bases and 1 base, there was a span of 8 bases. CDR3 length equals 13 residues.

This chain joins TRBV6-6 and TRBJ2-7; 7 nucleotides align to TRBD2. This CDR3 has 15 residues. Unmatched junction bases numbered 4, after V lost 2 bases and J lost 0 bases. Germline V gene lookup returns CDR1 MNHNY and CDR2 SVGAGI (reference sequence). DNA for the CDR3: TGTGCCAGCAGTTACGGGCGGGAGCTCTCCTACGAGCAGTACTTC. Its protein is CASSYGRELSYEQYF.

The chain couples TRBV6-5 to TRBJ2-1; 8 positions match TRBD2. Germline V CDR1 and CDR2: MNHEY, SVGAGI. J gave up 3 bases and V 2 bases, and 6 bases lay outside the gene matches. This CDR3 spans 16 amino acids. The CDR3 loop reads CASSYGSGGGYNEQFF. For the CDR3, the DNA is TGTGCCAGCAGTTACGGTTCGGGAGGGGGCTACAATGAGCAGTTCTTC.

The chain joins TRBV30 to TRBJ2-7; D gene ambiguous. This CDR3 has 15 amino acids. Trimming took 2 bases from V and 0 from J, leaving 14 bases between them. Germline V lookup: CDR1 GTSNPN, CDR2 SVGIG (reference sequence). The CDR3 sequence is CAWSSGSQSSYEQYF. The CDR3 DNA follows: TGTGCCTGGAGTAGTGGTTCACAGAGCTCCTACGAGCAGTACTTC.

This chain uses TRBV30 with TRBJ1-2, with D maybe TRBD1 (5 bases). CDR1 and CDR2 from the germline V gene are GTSNPN and SVGIG (reference sequence). The CDR3 length is 13 residues. The V end lost 3 bases, the J end lost 2 bases, and 10 bases lay between the germline ends. The DNA for the CDR3 is TGTGCCTGGAGCCTCGGGGGGAACTATGGCTACACCTTC. Translating gives CAWSLGGNYGYTF.

This rearrangement joins TRBV4-1 to TRBJ2-7, with D perhaps matching TRBD1 (6 bases). Germline-derived CDR1 and CDR2 are MGHRA and YSYEKL. The CDR3 has 15 amino acids. V lost 3 bases and J 0 bases, leaving 12 bases between the germline ends. This CDR3 reads CASSHPDRSSYEQYF. CDR3 in DNA: TGCGCCAGCAGCCACCCCGACAGGAGCTCCTACGAGCAGTACTTC.

This chain uses TRBV7-9 with TRBJ2-5; no firm D call. The end of the DNA aligns better with TRBJ2-7, so the J call may be wrong. The germline gives CDR1 SEHNR, CDR2 FQNEAQ (reference sequence). The CDR3 extends over 11 amino acids. The DNA of the CDR3 is TGTGCCAGCAGCTTGTGGTTCGAGCAGTACTTC. Amino acids: CASSLWFEQYF.

V is TRBV5-1 and J is TRBJ2-1; tentative D call: TRBD1 (6 bases). This CDR3 comprises 14 residues. The germline gives CDR1 SGHRS, CDR2 YFSETQ. Trimming left V 1 base short and J 6 bases short, with 11 bases between. This chain's CDR3 is CASSLWQGLNEQFF. The CDR3 nucleotides read TGCGCCAGCAGCTTGTGGCAGGGGCTCAATGAGCAGTTCTTC.

V usage is TRBV27 and J usage is TRBJ2-1; the D call may be TRBD1 or TRBD2 (5 bases each). This CDR3 region has 17 residues. Germline CDR1 reads MNHEY; CDR2 reads SMNVEV (reference sequence). The V gene lost 1 base and the J gene lost 9 bases, with 22 bases spanning the gap. This chain's CDR3 is CASSLYPGPRGVCEQFF. CDR3 in DNA: TGTGCCAGCAGTTTATACCCGGGGCCTAGGGGTGTCTGTGAGCAGTTCTTC.

The chain joins TRBV21-1 to TRBJ1-3. TRBV21-1 is a pseudogene segment. This CDR3 has 14 amino acids. The CDR3 loop is CASSKGRTGNTIYF. CDR3 nucleotide sequence: TGTGCCAGCAGCAAAGGCCGTACTGGAAACACCATATATTTT.

The chain combines TRBV7-4 with TRBJ1-3; D is possibly TRBD1 (6 bases). Looked up from germline, CDR1 is SGHVT and CDR2 is SQSDAQ. The CDR3 is 18 amino acids. With 6 bases removed from V and 2 bases from J, the gap between germline ends came to 23 bases. The CDR3, as DNA: TGTGCCAGCAGTCAACTTCACAGGGATCCCCGTCCTGGAAACACCATATATTTT. Its translation: CASSQLHRDPRPGNTIYF.

The J gene is TRBJ2-7, the V gene TRBV30; a weak D match, TRBD1 (5 bases). The V end was cut by 4 bases, the J end by 2 bases, with 12 bases between. The germline gives CDR1 GTSNPN, CDR2 SVGIG (reference sequence). This CDR3 spans 13 amino acids. Written as DNA, the CDR3 is TGTGCCTGGAAGCCGACAGTACCCTACGAGCAGTACTTC. This codes for CAWKPTVPYEQYF.

The chain uses TRBV7-6 and TRBJ2-7; D is possibly TRBD1 (5 bases). This CDR3 comprises 14 residues. Germline V gives CDR1 SGHVS, CDR2 FNYEAQ. V lost 0 bases and J lost 4, with 10 bases in between. The CDR3 DNA reads TGTGCCAGCAGCTTAGCCAGGGTCGGGTACGAGCAGTACTTC. Its protein is CASSLARVGYEQYF.

This chain uses TRBV5-6 with TRBJ2-1; unclear D gene. V dropped 0 bases and J dropped 1 base, with 11 bases sitting between them. This CDR3 comprises 16 residues. CDR1 is SGHDT and CDR2 is YYEEEE in the germline V gene. Here the CDR3 DNA reads TGTGCCAGCAGCTTGGACGGGCCCAAGTCCTACAATGAGCAGTTCTTC. Translation: CASSLDGPKSYNEQFF.

By share, this clone counts as medium-sized. The chain uses TRBV7-3 and TRBJ2-3; D gene unclear. The germline V and J ends were trimmed by 2 bases and 0 bases, with 9 bases remaining between them. CDR1 is SGHTA, CDR2 FQGTGA, per germline. The CDR3 covers 15 residues. CDR3 residues: CASSLGVISTDTQYF. The CDR3 DNA reads TGTGCCAGCAGCTTAGGGGTTATAAGCACAGATACGCAGTATTTT.

This clone occurred once. This chain links TRBV2 with TRBJ2-7, with D possibly matching TRBD2 (6 bases). The germline V gene encodes CDR1 SNHLY and CDR2 FYNNEI. Trimming removed 8 bases from V and 9 bases from J, with 23 bases in between. This CDR3 region has 14 residues. CDR3 amino acids: CASFTSGRRPGQYF. In nucleotides, the CDR3 is TGTGCCAGCTTTACTTCAGGGAGGCGTCCTGGGCAGTACTTC.

V is TRBV27 and J is TRBJ2-7; weak D call: TRBD1 (5 bases). Germline V gene data show CDR1 as MNHEY and CDR2 as SMNVEV (reference sequence). V lost 5 bases and J 3 bases, leaving 14 bases between the germline ends. The CDR3 is made up of 14 amino acids. Here the CDR3 reads CASSPGWGLYEQYF. CDR3 DNA sequence: TGTGCCAGCAGTCCAGGGTGGGGCCTCTACGAGCAGTACTTC.

The chain combines TRBV27 with TRBJ1-5; TRBD1 is a possible D gene (5 bases). The CDR3 extends over 13 amino acids. Per germline, CDR1 MNHEY and CDR2 SMNVEV (reference sequence). Trimming shortened V by 8 bases and J by 4 bases, and 12 bases separated the two germline ends. CDR3 loop: CASGHDRNQPQHF. CDR3 coding DNA: TGTGCCAGCGGACACGACAGAAATCAGCCCCAGCATTTT.

The chain carries TRBV5-6 and TRBJ2-7, with 9 bases that match TRBD1. The junction had 4 bases not matched to a gene; V was cut back by 0 bases and J by 3 bases. The CDR3 spans 15 residues. CDR1 and CDR2 (germline): SGHDT, YYEEEE. The CDR3 DNA is TGTGCCAGCAGCTTGGCGGGGACAGGGTTCTACGAGCAGTACTTC. Its protein product is CASSLAGTGFYEQYF.

The V gene is TRBV5-1, the J gene TRBJ2-7, with D perhaps matching TRBD1 (6 bases). Germline values: CDR1 SGHRS, CDR2 YFSETQ. V was trimmed by 0 bases and J by 5 bases, leaving 12 bases between them. The length of the CDR3 is 14 residues. The CDR3 region is CASSLASRGHEQYF. CDR3 nucleotide sequence: TGCGCCAGCAGCTTGGCCAGCAGGGGACACGAGCAGTACTTC.

V usage is TRBV6-5 and J usage is TRBJ2-3; TRBD2 is a possible D gene (5 bases). Germline V gene data show CDR1 as MNHEY and CDR2 as SVGAGI. The CDR3 runs to 16 residues. V lost 2 bases, J lost 1 base, and 13 bases lay in between. The CDR3: CASSYEGHEGTDTQYF. CDR3 nucleotide sequence: TGTGCCAGCAGTTACGAGGGTCACGAAGGCACAGATACGCAGTATTTT.

The chain has TRBV5-6 and TRBJ2-7; D may match TRBD1 or TRBD2 (6 bases each). Germline assignment: CDR1 SGHDT and CDR2 YYEEEE. Deletions cut 4 bases from V and 2 bases from J, with 28 bases between. The CDR3 spans 19 residues. CDR3 in amino acids: CASSPQNSQGPGGTYEQYF. The CDR3 bases are TGTGCCAGCAGCCCCCAAAATTCTCAGGGGCCCGGGGGAACCTACGAGCAGTACTTC.

The CDR3 bases are TGTGCCAGCAGCTTAGACAATGAGCAGTTCTTC. It translates to CASSLDNEQFF. The chain links TRBV7-3 to TRBJ2-1; no reliable D call. V lost 2 bases and J lost 5, with 1 base in between. Germline assignment: CDR1 SGHTA and CDR2 FQGTGA. The CDR3 consists of 11 residues.

The chain carries TRBV13 and TRBJ2-4; no clear D. Trimming pared 0 bases from V and 4 bases from J, leaving 16 bases between. The CDR3 has 17 residues. CDR1 and CDR2 (germline): PRHDT, FYEKMQ (reference sequence). In DNA form, the CDR3 reads TGTGCCAGCAGCTTAGGCTTATCCCCCCAACATAAAAACATTCAGTACTTC. Amino acid sequence: CASSLGLSPQHKNIQYF.